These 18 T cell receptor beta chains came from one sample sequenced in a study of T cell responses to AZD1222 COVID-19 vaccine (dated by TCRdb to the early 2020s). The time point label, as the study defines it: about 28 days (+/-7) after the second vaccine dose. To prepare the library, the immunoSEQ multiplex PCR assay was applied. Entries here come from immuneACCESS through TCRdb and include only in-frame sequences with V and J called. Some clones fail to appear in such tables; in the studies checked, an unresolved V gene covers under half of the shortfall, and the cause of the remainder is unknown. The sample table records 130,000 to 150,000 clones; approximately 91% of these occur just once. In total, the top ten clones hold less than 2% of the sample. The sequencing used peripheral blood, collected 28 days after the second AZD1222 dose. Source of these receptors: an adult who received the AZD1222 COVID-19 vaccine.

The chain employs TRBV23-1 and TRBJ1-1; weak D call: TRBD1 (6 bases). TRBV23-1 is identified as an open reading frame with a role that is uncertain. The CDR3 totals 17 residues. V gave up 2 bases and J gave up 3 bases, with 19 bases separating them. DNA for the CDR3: TGCGCCAGCAGTCAAGGTATGAGGGCCAGGGGTTACACTGAAGCTTTCTTT. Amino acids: CASSQGMRARGYTEAFF.

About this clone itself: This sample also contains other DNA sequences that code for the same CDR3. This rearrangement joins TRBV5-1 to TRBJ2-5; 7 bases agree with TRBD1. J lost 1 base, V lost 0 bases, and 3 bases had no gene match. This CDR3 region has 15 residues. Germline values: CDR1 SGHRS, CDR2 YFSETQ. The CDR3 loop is CASSLVPGGQETQYF. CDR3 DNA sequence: TGCGCCAGCAGCTTGGTGCCAGGGGGCCAAGAGACCCAGTACTTC. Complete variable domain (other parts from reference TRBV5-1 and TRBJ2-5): KAGVTQTPRYLIKTRGQQVTLSCSPISGHRSVSWYQQTPGQGLQFLFEYFSETQRNKGNFPGRFSGRQFSNSRSEMNVSTLELGDSALYLCASSLVPGGQETQYFGPGTRLLVL.

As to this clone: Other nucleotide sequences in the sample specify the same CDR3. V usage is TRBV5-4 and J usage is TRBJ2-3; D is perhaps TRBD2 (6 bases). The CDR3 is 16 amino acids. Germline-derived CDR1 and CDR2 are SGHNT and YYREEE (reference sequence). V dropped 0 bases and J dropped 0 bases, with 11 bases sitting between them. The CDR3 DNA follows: TGTGCCAGCAGCTTGGTGGCTAGCGAAAGCACAGATACGCAGTATTTT. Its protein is CASSLVASESTDTQYF.

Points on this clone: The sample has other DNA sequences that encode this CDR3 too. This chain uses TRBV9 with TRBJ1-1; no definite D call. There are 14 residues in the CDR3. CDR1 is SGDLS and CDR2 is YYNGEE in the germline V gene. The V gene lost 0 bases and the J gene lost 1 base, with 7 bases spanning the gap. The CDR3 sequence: CASSVGAQNTEAFF. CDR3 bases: TGTGCCAGCAGCGTAGGGGCCCAGAACACTGAAGCTTTCTTT.

The CDR3 coding sequence is TGTGCCAGTAGACCGACCGGGCGAGGAAACACCATATATTTT. It encodes CASRPTGRGNTIYF. The chain combines TRBV19 with TRBJ1-3; D is unclear. With 6 bases removed from V and 4 bases from J, the gap between germline ends came to 13 bases. Germline V gene lookup returns CDR1 LNHDA and CDR2 SQIVND (reference sequence). The CDR3 is made up of 14 amino acids.

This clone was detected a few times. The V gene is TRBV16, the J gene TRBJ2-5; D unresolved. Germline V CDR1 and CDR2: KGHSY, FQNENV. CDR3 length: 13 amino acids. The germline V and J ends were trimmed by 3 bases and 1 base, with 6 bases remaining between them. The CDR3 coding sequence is TGTGCCAGCAGCCAGTCTGTCCAAGAGACCCAGTACTTC. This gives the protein CASSQSVQETQYF.

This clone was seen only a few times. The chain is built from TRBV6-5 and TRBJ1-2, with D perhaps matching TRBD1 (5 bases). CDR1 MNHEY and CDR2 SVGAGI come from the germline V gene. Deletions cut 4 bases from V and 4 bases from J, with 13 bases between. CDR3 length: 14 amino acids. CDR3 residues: CASSSRGSGYGYTF. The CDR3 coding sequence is TGTGCCAGCAGTTCGAGGGGTTCTGGCTATGGCTACACCTTC.

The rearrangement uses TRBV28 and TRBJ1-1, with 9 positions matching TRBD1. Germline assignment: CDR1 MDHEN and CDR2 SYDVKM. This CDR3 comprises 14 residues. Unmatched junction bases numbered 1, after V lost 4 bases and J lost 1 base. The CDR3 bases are TGTGCCAGCAGTTCGGGACAGGGGAACACTGAAGCTTTCTTT. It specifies CASSSGQGNTEAFF.

CDR3 DNA: TGTGCCAGCAGCCCGGAGCTGAGACGGAACACTGAAGCTTTCTTT. The encoded protein is CASSPELRRNTEAFF. The chain couples TRBV7-8 to TRBJ1-1, with D unclear. The germline V gene encodes CDR1 SGHVS and CDR2 FQNEAQ. The CDR3 contains 15 residues. The V end lost 5 bases, the J end lost 1 base, and 14 bases lay between the germline ends.

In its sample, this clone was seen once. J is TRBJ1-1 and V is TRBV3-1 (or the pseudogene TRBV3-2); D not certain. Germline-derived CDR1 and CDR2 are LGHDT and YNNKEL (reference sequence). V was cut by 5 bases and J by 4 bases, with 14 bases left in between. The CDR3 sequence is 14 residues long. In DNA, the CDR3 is TGTGCCAGCAGCTCAGGCGCGGGTAGCACTGAAGCTTTCTTT. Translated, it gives CASSSGAGSTEAFF.

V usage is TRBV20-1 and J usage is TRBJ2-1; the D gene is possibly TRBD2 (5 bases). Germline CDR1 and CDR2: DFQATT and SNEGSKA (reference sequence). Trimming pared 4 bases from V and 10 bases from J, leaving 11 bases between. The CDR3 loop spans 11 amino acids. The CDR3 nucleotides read TGCAGTGCTACACTAGAGGCAGAGCAGTTCTTC. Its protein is CSATLEAEQFF.

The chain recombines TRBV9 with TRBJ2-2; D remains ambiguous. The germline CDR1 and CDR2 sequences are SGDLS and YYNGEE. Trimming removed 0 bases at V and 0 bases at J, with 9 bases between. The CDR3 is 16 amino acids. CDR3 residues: CASSVDATTNTGELFF. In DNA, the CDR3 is TGTGCCAGCAGCGTAGACGCGACAACGAACACCGGGGAGCTGTTTTTT.

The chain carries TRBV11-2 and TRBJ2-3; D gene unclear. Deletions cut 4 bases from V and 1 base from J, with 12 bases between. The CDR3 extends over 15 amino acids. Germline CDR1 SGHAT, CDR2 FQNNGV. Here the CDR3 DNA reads TGTGCCAGCAGCTCTACCTATTTAGGCACAGATACGCAGTATTTT. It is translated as CASSSTYLGTDTQYF.

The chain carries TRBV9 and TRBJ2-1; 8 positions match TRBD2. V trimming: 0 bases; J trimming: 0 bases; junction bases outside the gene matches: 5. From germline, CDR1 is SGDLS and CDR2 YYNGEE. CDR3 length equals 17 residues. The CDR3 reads CASSVGWGTSSYNEQFF. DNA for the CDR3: TGTGCCAGCAGCGTAGGATGGGGGACTAGCTCCTACAATGAGCAGTTCTTC.

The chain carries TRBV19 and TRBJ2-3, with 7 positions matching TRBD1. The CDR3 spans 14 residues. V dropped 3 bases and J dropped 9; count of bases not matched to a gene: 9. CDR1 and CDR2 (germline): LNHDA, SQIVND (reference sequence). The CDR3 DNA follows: TGTGCCAGTAGTATGGCAGGGGGAATTGACACGCAGTATTTT. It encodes CASSMAGGIDTQYF.

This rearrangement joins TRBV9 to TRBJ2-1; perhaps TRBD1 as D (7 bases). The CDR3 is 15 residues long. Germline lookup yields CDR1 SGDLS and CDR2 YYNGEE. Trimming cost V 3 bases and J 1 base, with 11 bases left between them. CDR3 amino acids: CASSARGASYNEQFF. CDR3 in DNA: TGTGCCAGCAGCGCCAGGGGGGCTTCCTACAATGAGCAGTTCTTC.

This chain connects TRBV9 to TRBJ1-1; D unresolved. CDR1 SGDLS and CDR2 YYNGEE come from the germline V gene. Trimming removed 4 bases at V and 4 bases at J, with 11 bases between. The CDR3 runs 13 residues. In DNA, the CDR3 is TGTGCCAGCAGCCCTGCGAGCGCCACTGAAGCTTTCTTT. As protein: CASSPASATEAFF. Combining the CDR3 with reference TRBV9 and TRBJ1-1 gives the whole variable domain DSGVTQTPKHLITATGQRVTLRCSPRSGDLSVYWYQQSLDQGLQFLIQYYNGEERAKGNILERFSAQQFPDLHSELNLSSLELGDSALYFCASSPASATEAFFGQGTRLTVV.

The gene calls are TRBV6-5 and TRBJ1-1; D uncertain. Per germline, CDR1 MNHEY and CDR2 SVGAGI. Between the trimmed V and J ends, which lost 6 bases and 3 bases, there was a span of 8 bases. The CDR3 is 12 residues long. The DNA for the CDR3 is TGTGCCAGCAGGGACCCGGACACTGAAGCTTTCTTT. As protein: CASRDPDTEAFF.